Following are 24 T cell receptor beta chains from one sample sequenced in a study of post-analysis software for immune sequencing data. Prepared TCR beta cDNA libraries contained unique molecular identifiers. In TCRdb, the PCR reads were re-called with MiXCR into one record per CDR3 protein. The sample lists approximately 730,000 distinct CDR3 sequences, 46% occurring once. No antigen is known for these receptors. The study's findings and limits: There were four or five TRBV segments more frequent in patients than controls, and TRBV5-6, TRBV5-1 and TRBV20-1 were among them.

The sequenced material came from blood. The receptors originated from a girl under 18 with multiple sclerosis.

CDR3 sequence (DNA): TGTGCCATCAGTGAGTCTGACAGTAACTACGAGCAGTACTTC. Translation: CAISESDSNYEQYF. The chain uses TRBV10-3 and TRBJ2-4; TRBD1 might be the D (5 bases). TRBJ2-7 matches the DNA end more closely, so the J call is doubtful. Germline values: CDR1 ENHRY, CDR2 SYGVKD. The CDR3 is 14 residues long.

Many counts were recorded for this clonotype. The chain is built from TRBV20-1 and TRBJ2-7, with D possibly TRBD2 on 5 matching bases. CDR1 and CDR2 (germline): DFQATT, SNEGSKA (reference sequence). Trimming shortened V by 6 bases and J by 4 bases, and 10 bases separated the two germline ends. This CDR3 is 11 amino acids long. In nucleotides, the CDR3 is TGCAGTGCCGCAGAGGGATACGAGCAGTACTTC. Translation: CSAAEGYEQYF.

This chain links TRBV4-2 with TRBJ2-5, with D possibly TRBD1 on 6 matching bases. The assigned J gene may be wrong: the sequence end matches TRBJ2-7 better. Germline values: CDR1 LGHNA, CDR2 YNFKEQ. The CDR3 spans 15 residues. CDR3 residues: CASSPSALRGAEQYF. Here the CDR3 DNA reads TGTGCCAGCAGCCCTTCTGCTCTCAGGGGTGCCGAGCAGTACTTC.

As DNA, the CDR3 is TGTGCTAGTGGTTTGGTAGGGACAGGCTACTATGGCTACACCTTC. It yields the protein CASGLVGTGYYGYTF. The chain combines TRBV12-5 with TRBJ1-2; TRBD1 matches 8 bases. The CDR3 is 15 residues long. After removal of 0 bases from V and 3 bases from J, the junction contained 3 bases not matched to a gene. Germline V gene sequence: CDR1 LGHNT, CDR2 FRNRAP.

This clonotype was seen only a few times. J is TRBJ1-1 and V is TRBV12-3 or TRBV12-4; D perhaps matches TRBD1 (5 bases). The length of the CDR3 is 15 residues. The germline V and J ends were trimmed by 6 bases and 1 base, with 15 bases remaining between them. The chain's CDR3 is CASREGGRGNTEAFF. DNA for the CDR3: TGTGCCAGCAGAGAAGGAGGGAGGGGGAACACTGAAGCTTTCTTT.

The chain recombines TRBV4-2 with TRBJ2-5; D tentatively fits TRBD1 or TRBD2 (5 bases each). V shed 5 bases and J shed 5 bases, with 15 bases lying between them. CDR1 and CDR2 from the germline V gene are LGHNA and YNFKEQ. There are 14 residues in the CDR3. The CDR3 sequence is CASSIMGVWETQYF. DNA for the CDR3: TGTGCCAGCAGCATAATGGGGGTGTGGGAGACCCAGTACTTC.

This chain connects TRBV15 to TRBJ2-2; D possibly corresponds to TRBD2 (5 bases). V was pared by 0 bases and J by 1 base, with 9 bases between. Germline CDR1 LNHNV, CDR2 YYDKDF (reference sequence). This CDR3 is built from 16 residues. CDR3 in DNA: TGTGCCACCAGCAGAGACAGTAGCGTGAACACCGGGGAGCTGTTTTTT. It translates to CATSRDSSVNTGELFF.

J is TRBJ1-2 and V is TRBV29-1; 7 bases line up with TRBD1. V lost 4 bases and J lost 7; bases outside the gene matches: 3. The CDR3 contains 11 residues. The germline V gene has CDR1 SQVTM and CDR2 ANQGSEA. For the CDR3, the DNA is TGCAGCGTTGCGTACAGGGGTGGCTACACCTTC. It is translated as CSVAYRGGYTF.

The chain links TRBV3-1 to TRBJ2-3; TRBD2 agrees at 14 bases. The CDR3 spans 17 residues. Germline V gene lookup returns CDR1 LGHDT and CDR2 YNNKEL (reference sequence). J was trimmed by 3 bases and V by 3 bases; bases with no gene match: 5. The CDR3 sequence: CASSQGTSGSGTDTQYF. Here the CDR3 DNA reads TGTGCCAGCAGCCAGGGGACTAGCGGGAGCGGAACAGATACGCAGTATTTT.

V and J are TRBV6-4 and TRBJ2-1, with 11 bases matching TRBD2. J was trimmed by 8 bases and V by 5 bases; bases with no gene match: 8. Germline V gives CDR1 MRHNA, CDR2 SNTAGT. The CDR3 sequence is 15 residues long. CDR3 DNA: TGTGCCAGCAGTTCCCGTAGCGGGAGGGCACATGAGCAGTTCTTC. Amino acids: CASSSRSGRAHEQFF.

This rearrangement joins TRBV9 to TRBJ2-5, with unresolved D. The CDR3 covers 14 residues. The germline gives CDR1 SGDLS, CDR2 YYNGEE. The V end lost 3 bases, the J end lost 5 bases, and 14 bases lay between the germline ends. As DNA, the CDR3 is TGTGCCAGCAGCGAAACCGGGCCTGGGGAGACCCAGTACTTC. It codes for CASSETGPGETQYF.

The chain has TRBV7-9 and TRBJ2-3; 7 bases fit TRBD2. Germline V gene sequence: CDR1 SEHNR, CDR2 FQNEAQ (reference sequence). This CDR3 is 16 amino acids long. V was pared by 5 bases and J by 0 bases, with 8 bases of the junction left unmatched. This chain's CDR3 is CASSPSGGGSTDTQYF. DNA for the CDR3: TGTGCCAGCAGCCCCTCTGGCGGGGGAAGCACAGATACGCAGTATTTT. Based on the CDR3 plus reference TRBV7-9 and TRBJ2-3, the full variable domain is DTGVSQNPRHKITKRGQNVTFRCDPISEHNRLYWYRQTLGQGPEFLTYFQNEAQLEKSRLLSDRFSAERPKGSFSTLEIQRTEQGDSAMYLCASSPSGGGSTDTQYFGPGTRLTVL.

The rearrangement links TRBV20-1 to TRBJ1-5; D gene uncertain. The CDR3 contains 13 residues. Germline V lookup: CDR1 DFQATT, CDR2 SNEGSKA (reference sequence). Trimming removed 5 bases at V and 1 base at J, with 9 bases between. CDR3 loop: CSAADTSNQPQHF. CDR3 in DNA: TGCAGTGCTGCCGACACCAGCAATCAGCCCCAGCATTTT.

This clonotype was counted a few times. The genes are TRBV9 and TRBJ1-2; 7 bases line up with TRBD1. The V gene's germline CDR1 is SGDLS and CDR2 YYNGEE. The CDR3 loop spans 13 amino acids. V lost 4 bases and J lost 7; bases outside the gene matches: 7. The CDR3 loop is CASSLRQGRGYTF. The DNA for the CDR3 is TGTGCCAGCAGCCTAAGACAGGGTCGTGGCTACACCTTC. The full variable domain, its missing parts supplied by reference TRBV9 and TRBJ1-2, is DSGVTQTPKHLITATGQRVTLRCSPRSGDLSVYWYQQSLDQGLQFLIQYYNGEERAKGNILERFSAQQFPDLHSELNLSSLELGDSALYFCASSLRQGRGYTFGSGTRLTVV.

This chain links TRBV20-1 with TRBJ1-4; D gene uncertain. Looked up from germline, CDR1 is DFQATT and CDR2 is SNEGSKA (reference sequence). This CDR3 is 13 amino acids long. The ends were cut back, 0 bases at V and 4 bases at J, with 6 bases in the middle. The CDR3 nucleotides are TGCAGTGCTAGAGATTTGAATAATGAAAAACTGTTTTTT. Its protein is CSARDLNNEKLFF.

The gene calls are TRBV12-3 or TRBV12-4 and TRBJ2-3, with 11 bases identical to TRBD2. This CDR3 spans 19 amino acids. J gave up 5 bases and V 5 bases, and 18 bases lay outside the gene matches. The CDR3 coding sequence is TGTGCCAGCAGTAACATAGCGGGGGGGGGCAGCCTAGTTAGAGATACGCAGTATTTT. It specifies CASSNIAGGGSLVRDTQYF.

The chain recombines TRBV7-8 with TRBJ2-1; maybe TRBD2 (5 bases). The CDR3 consists of 12 residues. Germline values: CDR1 SGHVS, CDR2 FQNEAQ. Between the trimmed V and J ends, which lost 3 bases and 10 bases, there was a span of 10 bases. The CDR3 spells CASSLTTNEQFF. The CDR3 DNA reads TGTGCCAGCAGCTTGACTACAAACGAGCAGTTCTTC.

The gene calls are TRBV4-3 and TRBJ2-1; 10 bases fit TRBD2. V lost 4 bases and J lost 4; bases outside the gene matches: 7. The CDR3 is made up of 16 amino acids. CDR1 is LGHNA and CDR2 is YSLEER in the germline V gene. The CDR3 DNA reads TGCGCCAGCAGCCCCTATGGGACTAGCGTTTACAATGAGCAGTTCTTC. Translating gives CASSPYGTSVYNEQFF.

This chain connects TRBV29-1 to TRBJ1-2, with D perhaps matching TRBD1 (5 bases). CDR1 and CDR2 from the germline V gene are SQVTM and ANQGSEA. The ends were cut back, 4 bases at V and 6 bases at J, with 12 bases in the middle. This CDR3 spans 12 amino acids. CDR3 region: CSVVGPQHGYTF. In DNA, the CDR3 is TGCAGCGTTGTGGGGCCCCAGCATGGCTACACCTTC.

This clonotype was detected only a few times. The gene calls are TRBV30 and TRBJ1-4, with a possible D match to TRBD1 (5 bases). Germline V gene sequence: CDR1 GTSNPN, CDR2 SVGIG (reference sequence). The V end lost 0 bases, the J end lost 8 bases, and 13 bases lay between the germline ends. This CDR3 region has 14 residues. The CDR3 is CAWSVAGVREKLFF. The CDR3 DNA sequence: TGTGCCTGGAGTGTGGCGGGGGTGCGGGAAAAACTGTTTTTT.

This clonotype was counted a few times. V and J are TRBV7-9 and TRBJ2-7, with 11 bases lining up with TRBD1. J gave up 1 base and V 3 bases, and 2 bases lay outside the gene matches. The length of the CDR3 is 15 residues. Germline V CDR1 and CDR2: SEHNR, FQNEAQ (reference sequence). In DNA form, the CDR3 reads TGTGCCAGCAGCTTCGGACAGGGGGCTTCCTACGAGCAGTACTTC. As protein: CASSFGQGASYEQYF.

The rearrangement uses TRBV20-1 and TRBJ2-5; a possible D gene is TRBD1 (6 bases). The CDR3 is 14 residues long. Germline values: CDR1 DFQATT, CDR2 SNEGSKA (reference sequence). Trimming pared 2 bases from V and 1 base from J, leaving 11 bases between. CDR3 loop: CSARPGHSQETQYF. DNA of the CDR3: TGCAGTGCTAGACCGGGACACAGCCAAGAGACCCAGTACTTC.

This clonotype has only a few counts. The chain couples TRBV6-1 to TRBJ2-7, with 9 bases matching TRBD1. After removal of 4 bases from V and 2 bases from J, the junction contained 3 bases not matched to a gene. The CDR3 spans 14 residues. Germline values: CDR1 MNHNS, CDR2 SASEGT. The DNA for the CDR3 is TGTGCCAGCAGTGGCGGGACAGGGACCTACGAGCAGTACTTC. Translated, it gives CASSGGTGTYEQYF.

The chain uses TRBV5-6 and TRBJ2-3, with TRBD1 identical over 11 bases. V gave up 6 bases and J gave up 4 bases; unmatched junction bases: 1. CDR1 SGHDT and CDR2 YYEEEE come from the germline V gene. The CDR3 has 13 residues. CDR3 nucleotides: TGTGCCAGCAAGGGACAGGGGGCAGATACGCAGTATTTT. Amino acids: CASKGQGADTQYF.